This TCR beta chain is drawn from a study of blood T cell repertoires in COVID-19 (dated by TCRdb to the early 2020s). Regarding the research as a whole: Collaborator samples came from the United States, Italy and Spain and covered acute and convalescent phases of COVID-19. The sample metadata nearly always contained a de-identified subject ID, COVID-19 status, age in years and sex. Samples were obtained from the ongoing ImmuneRACE study (first 160 participants) and from some 1,300 subjects provided by 6 global collaborators. HLA class I and class II types, where available, came from metadata supplied by the sample provider rather than from assay-based typing. The repertoires were released in a freely available public database meant as a resource for research on the immune response to SARS-CoV-2. The prospective study material was composed of cDNA or gDNA derived from T cells, B-cell-depleted T cells, or PBMCs. Subjects who had been exposed to COVID-19, were actively infected with it, or had recovered from it provided the deeply sampled blood TCRbeta repertoires that made up the dataset. The study at large found these results: Clinical and demographic metadata were provided uncurated, with the amount varying by source and participant.

One collaborating source in Seattle enrolled patients while the patients were actively infected and followed the patients over time throughout the course of disease. Whole blood was collected in K2EDTA tubes by collaborating institutions according to the institutions' own protocols. For TCRbeta analysis, collaborators shipped samples in one of three forms: frozen whole blood, isolated PBMCs, or DNA extracted from either of those sample types. The CDR3 has 14 amino acids, counting the end cysteine and phenylalanine. Here the CDR3 DNA is all that survives: 42 bases in frame from base 1. CDR1 SGHRS and CDR2 YFSETQ are derived from the germline V gene. Trimmed from V: 4 bases; trimmed from J: 5 bases; junction bases lacking a gene match: 8. TCRbeta CDR3 regions were amplified from genomic DNA using the immunoSEQ Assay, a bias-controlled multiplex PCR. The study's processing was this. The number of nucleated cells in each sample was estimated by amplification of reference gene primers within the assay. To quantify the absolute abundance of each unique TCRbeta CDR3 rearrangement, sequence reads were collapsed and filtered. Productive Simpson clonality was computed per sample as the square root of Simpson's diversity index over productive rearrangements. TCRdb provides this immuneACCESS table in a form limited to in-frame rearrangements. Some clones are lacking; in checked studies, under half of them reflect an unresolved V gene, and why the rest are absent is not known. V and J calls and clone size come straight from that table; D and trimming were deduced from the DNA. This sample gives fewer than 250,000 clones in total; roughly 82% of them show up just once. The top ten clonotypes cover about 8% of the sample.

Regarding this clone: The antigen it recognizes is unknown. Base qualities are missing; no much larger clone stands one base away.

This sequence was found in a woman aged 55-70 years with COVID-19, enrolled during active disease. What was sequenced was peripheral blood. This chain joins TRBV5-1 to TRBJ2-5, with 7 middle bases fitting TRBD1. The CDR3 reads as follows: CASSARGRRETQYF. The DNA is TGCGCCAGCAGCGCAAGGGGGCGCCGCGAGACCCAGTACTTC.